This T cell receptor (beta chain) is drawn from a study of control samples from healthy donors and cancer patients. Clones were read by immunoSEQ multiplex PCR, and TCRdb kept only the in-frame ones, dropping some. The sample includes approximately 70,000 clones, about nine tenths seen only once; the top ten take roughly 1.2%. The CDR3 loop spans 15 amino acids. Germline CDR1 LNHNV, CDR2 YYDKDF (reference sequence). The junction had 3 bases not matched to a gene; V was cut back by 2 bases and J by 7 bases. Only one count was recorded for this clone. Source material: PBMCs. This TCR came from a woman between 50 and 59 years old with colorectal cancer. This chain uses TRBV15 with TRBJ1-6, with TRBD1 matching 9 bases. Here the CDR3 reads CATSRLGQGNSPLHF. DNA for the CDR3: TGTGCCACCAGCAGACTAGGACAGGGGAATTCACCCCTCCACTTT. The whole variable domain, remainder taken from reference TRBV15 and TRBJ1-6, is DAMVIQNPRYQVTQFGKPVTLSCSQTLNHNVMYWYQQKSSQAPKLLFHYYDKDFNNEADTPDNFQSRRPNTSFCFLDIRSPGLGDTAMYLCATSRLGQGNSPLHFGNGTRLTVT.